The 5 T cell receptor delta chains below were found in one sample sequenced in a study of γδ T cells in repeated Plasmodium falciparum infection. Vgamma9/Vdelta2+ and Vdelta2-negative gammadelta T cells were flow-sorted from PBMC for bulk sequencing. TCRdb reanalyzed the multiplex PCR reads using CATT. The sample carries about 93,000 delta-chain clones, over 0.75% recorded once. Specimen: gamma-delta T cells from blood. Receptor source: a pool of human donors (malaria-infected and uninfected, not separated).

This clone came up a few times. A far larger clone is one nucleotide away, so this likely arose from a read error. Other nucleotide sequences from this sample produce the same CDR3. The chain couples TRDV2 to TRDJ1; 9 bases are a match to TRDD3. Here the J gene came from matching the DNA to germline, since TCRdb omits it. Germline trimming cut 0 bases from V and 2 bases from J; bases unmatched to any gene: 12. The CDR3 is 18 amino acids. Looked up from germline, CDR1 is GEAIGNYY and CDR2 is EKD. CDR3 sequence reads: CACDTLTVLGDRTDKLIF. In nucleotides, the CDR3 is TGTGCCTGTGACACCCTAACCGTACTGGGGGACAGAACCGATAAACTCATCTTT.

For this clone: TCRdb pairs this DNA with a much larger clone's protein that differs at residue 16, likely a read error; the protein shown was translated from the DNA. The chain recombines TRDV1 with TRDJ1; 8 bases are a match to TRDD3. The J gene comes from matching the DNA to germline here; TCRdb lacks it. This CDR3 comprises 19 residues. The germline gives CDR1 TSWWSYY, CDR2 QGS. The CDR3: CALGELVAPRGIGTDELIF. Here the CDR3 DNA reads TGTGCTCTTGGGGAACTAGTCGCCCCTCGGGGGATAGGGACCGATGAACTCATCTTT.

A word on this clone: It is likely a read error: a sequence one base away is far more abundant. This same CDR3 is encoded by further DNA sequences in the sample. J is TRDJ1 and V is TRDV1; 7 nucleotides align to TRDD3. TCRdb lists no J gene, so it was determined here by aligning the DNA to germline. Germline V gene data show CDR1 as TSWWSYY and CDR2 as QGS. This CDR3 region has 22 residues. Trimming at V came to 0 bases and at J to 0 bases, leaving 22 bases not matched to a gene. CDR3 nucleotides: TGTGCTCTTGGGGAACTCGGGCTCGAGCGATGGATACGCGAACGATACACCGATAAACTCATCTTT. Its translation: CALGELGLERWIRERYTDKLIF.

This clone was seen more than once but under ten times. A read error likely explains why the TCRdb protein, taken from a much larger clone, differs from this DNA's translation at residue 6; the protein shown is translated from the DNA. The chain is built from TRDV3 and TRDJ1, with D uncertain. TCRdb gives no J gene; it was assigned here by matching the DNA to germline. Germline CDR1 TVYSNPD, CDR2 GDNSRS (reference sequence). The V gene lost 2 bases and the J gene lost 2 bases, with 21 bases spanning the gap. The CDR3 contains 16 residues. The CDR3 reads CAFRLTGWQLTDKLIF. The CDR3 bases are TGTGCCTTTCGTCTAACAGGCTGGCAACTTACCGATAAACTCATCTTT. Complete variable domain (other parts from reference TRDV3 and TRDJ1): CDKVTQSSPDQTVASGSEVVLLCTYDTVYSNPDLFWYRIRPDYSFQFVFYGDNSRSEGADFTQGRFSVKHILTQKAFHLVISPVRTEDSATYYCAFRLTGWQLTDKLIFGKGTRVTVEP.

This clone occurred many times. A far larger clone is off by one base, so a read error is likely. Other DNA sequences in the sample encode the same CDR3. V and J are TRDV2 and TRDJ1; D ambiguous. The germline V gene encodes CDR1 GEAIGNYY and CDR2 EKD. The CDR3 is made up of 20 amino acids. For the CDR3, the DNA is TGTGCTTGTGACACCATCCTGGCCAGCCCCCAAAACTACTACGGCGATAAACTCATCTTT. This encodes CACDTILASPQNYYGDKLIF.